This T cell receptor beta chain was recorded in a study of response to subunit inactivated influenza vaccine. TCRdb independently ran MiXCR on the RT-PCR reads; one entry per CDR3 protein. The sample contains more than 400,000 distinct CDR3 sequences, around 9.9% of which appear only once. Germline V CDR1 and CDR2: SGHRS, YFSETQ. The CDR3 spans 14 residues. The germline V and J ends were trimmed by 2 bases and 1 base, with 9 bases remaining between them. The genes are TRBV5-1 and TRBJ1-2; no firm D call. The specimen comprised PBMCs from blood, sampled roughly 46 days after vaccination. This receptor was taken from a man aged 45-65 years who received an inactivated influenza vaccine. The CDR3 sequence: CASSLSGRNYGYTF. The CDR3, as DNA: TGCGCCAGCAGCTTAAGCGGGCGTAACTATGGCTACACCTTC.